This T cell receptor beta chain was obtained from a study of T cell responses to AZD1222 COVID-19 vaccine. This table comes from immunoSEQ multiplex PCR, and its TCRdb copy is limited to in-frame clones, with some not included. The repertoire includes some 170,000 clones, more than 90% of them detected once, and 2% to 3% sits in the top ten. A remark on this clone: The antigen is undetermined.

This CDR3 comprises 14 residues. The V gene's germline CDR1 is KGHSH and CDR2 LQKENI. Between the trimmed V and J ends, which lost 1 base and 5 bases, there was a span of 8 bases. Study-level points and caveats: Researchers took repertoire samples only after the peak T cell response had come. Two AZD1222 doses significantly raised spike-specific TCR breadth and depth over controls. White British ancestry dominated among donors, who included more females, and clonal diversity was possibly underestimated.

The sample here was peripheral blood, taken on day 0 of AZD1222 vaccination. The J gene is TRBJ2-2, the V gene TRBV18, with D uncertain. The receptor was isolated from an adult in good health. Written as DNA, the CDR3 is TGTGCCAGCTCACCACAATCTAGGACCGGGGAGCTGTTTTTT. Protein sequence: CASSPQSRTGELFF.